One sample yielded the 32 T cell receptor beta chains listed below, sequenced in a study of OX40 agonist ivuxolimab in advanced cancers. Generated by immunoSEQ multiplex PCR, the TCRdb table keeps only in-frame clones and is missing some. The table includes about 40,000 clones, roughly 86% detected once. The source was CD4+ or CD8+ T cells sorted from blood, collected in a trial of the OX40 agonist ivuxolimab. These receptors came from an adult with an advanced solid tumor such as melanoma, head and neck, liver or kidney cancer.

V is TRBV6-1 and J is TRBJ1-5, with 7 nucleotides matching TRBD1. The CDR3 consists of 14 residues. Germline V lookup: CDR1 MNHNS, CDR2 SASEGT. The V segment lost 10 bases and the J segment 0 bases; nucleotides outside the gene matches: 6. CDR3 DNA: TGTGCCATCAGCACAGGGGATAGCAATCAGCCCCAGCATTTT. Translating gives CAISTGDSNQPQHF.

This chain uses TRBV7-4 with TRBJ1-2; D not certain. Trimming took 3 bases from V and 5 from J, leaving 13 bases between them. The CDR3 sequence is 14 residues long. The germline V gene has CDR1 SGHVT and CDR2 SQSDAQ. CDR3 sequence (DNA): TGTGCCAGCAGCTTGATAGCCCTTTGGTATGGCTACACCTTC. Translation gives CASSLIALWYGYTF.

The DNA for the CDR3 is TGTGCCAGCAGTTGGGACCTCACCGGAGCTTCACCCCTCCACTTT. It translates to CASSWDLTGASPLHF. The chain employs TRBV27 and TRBJ1-6; maybe TRBD1 (5 bases). Germline V gene data show CDR1 as MNHEY and CDR2 as SMNVEV (reference sequence). V lost 4 bases and J 9 bases, leaving 16 bases between the germline ends. This CDR3 contains 15 residues.

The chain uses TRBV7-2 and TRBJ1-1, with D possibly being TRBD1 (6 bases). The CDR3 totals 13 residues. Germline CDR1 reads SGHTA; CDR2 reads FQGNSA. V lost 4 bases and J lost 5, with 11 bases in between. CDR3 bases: TGTGCCAGCAGCTATGGACAGAGGACTGAAGCTTTCTTT. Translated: CASSYGQRTEAFF.

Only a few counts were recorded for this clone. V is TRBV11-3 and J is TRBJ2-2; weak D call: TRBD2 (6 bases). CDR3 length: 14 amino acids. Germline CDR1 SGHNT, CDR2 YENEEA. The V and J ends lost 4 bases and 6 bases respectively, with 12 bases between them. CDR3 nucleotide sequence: TGTGCCAGCAGCTCCCGGGACTCCTCCGGGGAGCTGTTTTTT. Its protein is CASSSRDSSGELFF.

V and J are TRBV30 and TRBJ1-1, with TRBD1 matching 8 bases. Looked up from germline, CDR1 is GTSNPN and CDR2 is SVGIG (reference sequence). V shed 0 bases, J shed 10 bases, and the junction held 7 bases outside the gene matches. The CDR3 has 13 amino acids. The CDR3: CAWSVQGADGAFF. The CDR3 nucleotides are TGTGCCTGGAGTGTTCAGGGGGCGGACGGAGCTTTCTTT.

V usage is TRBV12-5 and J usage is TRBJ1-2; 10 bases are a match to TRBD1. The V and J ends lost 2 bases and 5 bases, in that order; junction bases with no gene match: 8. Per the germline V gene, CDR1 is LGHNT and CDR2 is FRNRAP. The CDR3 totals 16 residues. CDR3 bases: TGTGCTAGTGGTTTGCCAAAGCCGGGACAGGGGTATGGCTACACCTTC. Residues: CASGLPKPGQGYGYTF.

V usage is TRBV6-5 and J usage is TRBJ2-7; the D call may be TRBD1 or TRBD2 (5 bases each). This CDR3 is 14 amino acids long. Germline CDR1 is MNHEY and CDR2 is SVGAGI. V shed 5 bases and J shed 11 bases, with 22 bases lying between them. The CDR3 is CASSRTHGDPRKYF. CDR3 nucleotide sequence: TGTGCCAGCAGTCGAACTCACGGGGACCCCCGAAAGTACTTC.

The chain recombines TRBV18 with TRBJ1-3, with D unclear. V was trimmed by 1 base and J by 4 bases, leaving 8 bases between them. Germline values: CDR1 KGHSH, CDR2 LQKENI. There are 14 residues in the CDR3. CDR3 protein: CASSPQGSGNTIYF. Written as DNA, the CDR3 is TGTGCCAGCTCACCACAGGGATCCGGAAACACCATATATTTT.

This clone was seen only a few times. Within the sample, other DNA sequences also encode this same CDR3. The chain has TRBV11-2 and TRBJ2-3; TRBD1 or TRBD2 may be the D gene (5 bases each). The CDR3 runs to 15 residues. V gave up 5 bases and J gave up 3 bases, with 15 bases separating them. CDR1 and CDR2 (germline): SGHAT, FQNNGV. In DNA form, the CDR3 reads TGTGCCAGCAGCCAACAGGTGGGGAGAACAGATACGCAGTATTTT. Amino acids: CASSQQVGRTDTQYF. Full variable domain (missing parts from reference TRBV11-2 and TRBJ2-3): EAGVAQSPRYKIIEKRQSVAFWCNPISGHATLYWYQQILGQGPKLLIQFQNNGVVDDSQLPKDRFSAERLKGVDSTLKIQPAKLEDSAVYLCASSQQVGRTDTQYFGPGTRLTVL.

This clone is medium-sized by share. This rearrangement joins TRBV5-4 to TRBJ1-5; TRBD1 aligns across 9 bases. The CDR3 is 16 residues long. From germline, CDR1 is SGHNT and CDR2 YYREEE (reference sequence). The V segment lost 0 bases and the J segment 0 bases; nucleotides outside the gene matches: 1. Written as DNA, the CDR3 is TGTGCCAGCAGCTTGGGGGGACAGGGTAGCAATCAGCCCCAGCATTTT. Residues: CASSLGGQGSNQPQHF.

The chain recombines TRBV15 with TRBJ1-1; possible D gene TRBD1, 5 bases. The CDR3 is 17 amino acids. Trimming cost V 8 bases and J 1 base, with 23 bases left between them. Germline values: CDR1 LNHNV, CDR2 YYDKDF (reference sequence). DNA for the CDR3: TGTGCCACCGAGGATCTTGCGTGGGGACTAAGGAACACTGAAGCTTTCTTT. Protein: CATEDLAWGLRNTEAFF.

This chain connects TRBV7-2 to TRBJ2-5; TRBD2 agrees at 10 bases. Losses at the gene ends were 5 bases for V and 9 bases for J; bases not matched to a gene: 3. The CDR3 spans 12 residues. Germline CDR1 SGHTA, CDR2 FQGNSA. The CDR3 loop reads CASSSGRGAQYF. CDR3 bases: TGTGCCAGCAGCAGCGGGAGGGGGGCCCAGTACTTC.

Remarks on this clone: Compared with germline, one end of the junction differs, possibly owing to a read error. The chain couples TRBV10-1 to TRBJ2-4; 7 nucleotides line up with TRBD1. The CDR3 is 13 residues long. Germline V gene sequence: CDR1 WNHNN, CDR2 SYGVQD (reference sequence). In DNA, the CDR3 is TGCGCCAGCAGTGGTCCAGGGGGAATCGGCCTCGTTTTC. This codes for CASSGPGGIGLVF.

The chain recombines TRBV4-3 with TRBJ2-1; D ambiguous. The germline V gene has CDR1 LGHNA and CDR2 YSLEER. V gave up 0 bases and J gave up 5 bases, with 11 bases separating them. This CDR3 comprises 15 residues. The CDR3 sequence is CASSQDELLDNEQFF. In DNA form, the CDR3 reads TGCGCCAGCAGCCAAGATGAACTCCTAGACAATGAGCAGTTCTTC.

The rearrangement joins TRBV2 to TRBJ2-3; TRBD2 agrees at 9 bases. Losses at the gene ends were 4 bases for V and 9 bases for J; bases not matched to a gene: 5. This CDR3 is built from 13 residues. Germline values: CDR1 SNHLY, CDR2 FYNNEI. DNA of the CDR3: TGTGCCAGCAGTGGAGAGCTAGCGGGGACGCAGTATTTT. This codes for CASSGELAGTQYF.

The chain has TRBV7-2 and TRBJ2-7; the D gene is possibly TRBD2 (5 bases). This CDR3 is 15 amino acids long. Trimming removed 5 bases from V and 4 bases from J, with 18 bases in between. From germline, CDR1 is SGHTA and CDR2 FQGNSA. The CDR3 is CASSVTLGRSYEQYF. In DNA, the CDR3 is TGTGCCAGCAGCGTCACCCTGGGGAGATCTTACGAGCAGTACTTC. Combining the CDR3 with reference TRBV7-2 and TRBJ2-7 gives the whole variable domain GAGVSQSPSNKVTEKGKDVELRCDPISGHTALYWYRQSLGQGLEFLIYFQGNSAPDKSGLPSDRFSAERTGGSVSTLTIQRTQQEDSAVYLCASSVTLGRSYEQYFGPGTRLTVT.

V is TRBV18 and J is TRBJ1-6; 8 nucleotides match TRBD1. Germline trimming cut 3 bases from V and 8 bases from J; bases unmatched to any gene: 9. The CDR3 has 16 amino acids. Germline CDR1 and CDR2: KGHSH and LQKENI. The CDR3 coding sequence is TGTGCCAGCTCACCTTCGACAGGGGTCGTTGATTCACCCCTCCACTTT. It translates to CASSPSTGVVDSPLHF.

The CDR3 loop reads CASSIDSSGANVLTF. CDR3 nucleotide sequence: TGTGCCAGTAGTATAGACAGCTCTGGGGCCAACGTCCTGACTTTC. J is TRBJ2-6 and V is TRBV19; D gene unclear. The CDR3 has 15 residues. Germline CDR1 and CDR2: LNHDA and SQIVND (reference sequence). The V end lost 0 bases, the J end lost 0 bases, and 3 bases lay between the germline ends.

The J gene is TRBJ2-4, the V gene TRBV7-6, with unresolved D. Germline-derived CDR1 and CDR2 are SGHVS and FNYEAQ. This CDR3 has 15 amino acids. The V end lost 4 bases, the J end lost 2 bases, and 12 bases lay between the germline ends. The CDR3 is CASSSDAASKNIQYF. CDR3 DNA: TGTGCCAGCAGCTCAGATGCGGCGTCCAAAAACATTCAGTACTTC.

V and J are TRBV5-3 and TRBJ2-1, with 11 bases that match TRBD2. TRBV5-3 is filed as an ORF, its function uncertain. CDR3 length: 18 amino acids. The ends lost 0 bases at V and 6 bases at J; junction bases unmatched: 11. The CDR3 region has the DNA TGTGCCAGAAGCTTGGATCTTCTAGCGGGAGGCCATCGCAATGAGCAGTTCTTC. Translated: CARSLDLLAGGHRNEQFF.

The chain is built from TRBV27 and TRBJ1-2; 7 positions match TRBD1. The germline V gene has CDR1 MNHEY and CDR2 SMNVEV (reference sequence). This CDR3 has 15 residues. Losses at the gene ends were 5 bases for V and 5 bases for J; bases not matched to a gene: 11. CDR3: CASSPQRGRVYGYTF. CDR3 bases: TGTGCCAGCAGTCCCCAAAGGGGGCGGGTTTATGGCTACACCTTC.

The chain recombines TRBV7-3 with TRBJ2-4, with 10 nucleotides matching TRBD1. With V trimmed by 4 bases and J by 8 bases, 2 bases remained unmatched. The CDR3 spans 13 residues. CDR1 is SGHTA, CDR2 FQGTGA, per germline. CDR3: CASSSGQGDIQYF. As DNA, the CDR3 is TGTGCCAGCAGCTCTGGACAGGGGGACATTCAGTACTTC.

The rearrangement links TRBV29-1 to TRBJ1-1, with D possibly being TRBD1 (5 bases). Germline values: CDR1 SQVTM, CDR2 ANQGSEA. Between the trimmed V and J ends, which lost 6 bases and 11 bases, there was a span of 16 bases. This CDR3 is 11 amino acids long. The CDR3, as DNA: TGCAGCGTCCCAAAGATGGGGGAGGCTTTCTTT. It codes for CSVPKMGEAFF.

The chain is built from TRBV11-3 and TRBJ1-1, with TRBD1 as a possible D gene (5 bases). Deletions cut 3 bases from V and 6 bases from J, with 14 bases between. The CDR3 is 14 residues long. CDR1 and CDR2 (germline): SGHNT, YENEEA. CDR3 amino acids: CASSFPGRHAEAFF. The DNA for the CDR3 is TGTGCCAGCAGCTTTCCGGGGCGCCACGCTGAAGCTTTCTTT.

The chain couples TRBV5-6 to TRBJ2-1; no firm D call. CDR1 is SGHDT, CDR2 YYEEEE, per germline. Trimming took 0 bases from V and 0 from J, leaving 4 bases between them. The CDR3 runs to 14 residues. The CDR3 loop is CASSLGGSYNEQFF. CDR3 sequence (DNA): TGTGCCAGCAGCTTGGGGGGCTCCTACAATGAGCAGTTCTTC.

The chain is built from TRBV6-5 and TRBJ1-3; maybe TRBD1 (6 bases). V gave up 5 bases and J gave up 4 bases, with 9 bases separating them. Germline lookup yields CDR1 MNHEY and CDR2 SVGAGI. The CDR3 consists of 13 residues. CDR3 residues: CASSRGMGNTIYF. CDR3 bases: TGTGCCAGCAGTAGGGGGATGGGAAACACCATATATTTT.

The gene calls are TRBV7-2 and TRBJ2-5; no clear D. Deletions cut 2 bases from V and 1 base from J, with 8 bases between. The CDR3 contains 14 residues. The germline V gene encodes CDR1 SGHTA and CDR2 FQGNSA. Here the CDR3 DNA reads TGTGCCAGCAGCTTAAGAAGGATCCAAGAGACCCAGTACTTC. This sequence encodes CASSLRRIQETQYF.

The CDR3 DNA follows: TGTGCCAGCAGTCTGGGACAGTATAGCAATCAGCCCCAGCATTTT. Translating it yields CASSLGQYSNQPQHF. The gene calls are TRBV11-2 and TRBJ1-5; 7 nucleotides line up with TRBD1. The J segment lost 0 bases and the V segment lost 6 bases, leaving 5 bases of the junction unmatched. The CDR3 has 15 residues. The germline gives CDR1 SGHAT, CDR2 FQNNGV. The full variable domain, in which reference TRBV11-2 and TRBJ1-5 provide the parts outside the CDR3, is EAGVAQSPRYKIIEKRQSVAFWCNPISGHATLYWYQQILGQGPKLLIQFQNNGVVDDSQLPKDRFSAERLKGVDSTLKIQPAKLEDSAVYLCASSLGQYSNQPQHFGDGTRLSIL.

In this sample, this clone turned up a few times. In nucleotides, the CDR3 is TGTGCCAGCAGCCAAGCGCAGGGTCGGAGCAATCAGCCCCAGCATTTT. This sequence encodes CASSQAQGRSNQPQHF. The chain couples TRBV4-2 to TRBJ1-5, with a tentative D call TRBD1 (5 bases). CDR3 length equals 16 residues. The V and J ends lost 1 base and 1 base respectively, with 11 bases between them. In germline, CDR1 is LGHNA, CDR2 YNFKEQ.

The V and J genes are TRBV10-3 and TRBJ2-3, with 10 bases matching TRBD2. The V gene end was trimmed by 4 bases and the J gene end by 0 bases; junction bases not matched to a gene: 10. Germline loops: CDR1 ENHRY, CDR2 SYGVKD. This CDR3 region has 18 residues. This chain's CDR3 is CAISGAASGSGSTDTQYF. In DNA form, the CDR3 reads TGTGCCATCAGTGGGGCGGCTAGCGGGAGTGGTAGCACAGATACGCAGTATTTT.

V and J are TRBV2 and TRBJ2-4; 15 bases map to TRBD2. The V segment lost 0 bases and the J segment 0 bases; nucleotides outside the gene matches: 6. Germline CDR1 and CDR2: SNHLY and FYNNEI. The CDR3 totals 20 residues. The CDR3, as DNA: TGTGCCAGCAGTGAAGCTCATGGACTAGCGGGGGGGGCAGCCAAAAACATTCAGTACTTC. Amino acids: CASSEAHGLAGGAAKNIQYF.